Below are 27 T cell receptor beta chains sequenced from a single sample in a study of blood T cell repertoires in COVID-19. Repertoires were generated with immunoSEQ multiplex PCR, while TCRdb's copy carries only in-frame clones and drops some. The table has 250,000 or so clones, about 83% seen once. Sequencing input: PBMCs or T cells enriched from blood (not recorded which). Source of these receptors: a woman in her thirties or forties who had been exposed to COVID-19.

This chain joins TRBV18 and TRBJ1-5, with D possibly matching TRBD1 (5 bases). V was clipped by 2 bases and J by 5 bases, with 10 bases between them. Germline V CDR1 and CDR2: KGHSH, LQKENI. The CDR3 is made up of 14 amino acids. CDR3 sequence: CASSPGASDQPQHF. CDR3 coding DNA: TGTGCCAGCTCACCAGGGGCGTCGGATCAGCCCCAGCATTTT.

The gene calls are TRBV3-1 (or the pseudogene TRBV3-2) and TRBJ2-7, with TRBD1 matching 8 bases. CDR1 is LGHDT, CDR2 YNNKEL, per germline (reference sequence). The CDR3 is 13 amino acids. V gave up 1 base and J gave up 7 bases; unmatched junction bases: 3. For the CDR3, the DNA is TGTGCCAGCAGCCAAGGGACAGGGAGTGAGCAGTACTTC. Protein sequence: CASSQGTGSEQYF.

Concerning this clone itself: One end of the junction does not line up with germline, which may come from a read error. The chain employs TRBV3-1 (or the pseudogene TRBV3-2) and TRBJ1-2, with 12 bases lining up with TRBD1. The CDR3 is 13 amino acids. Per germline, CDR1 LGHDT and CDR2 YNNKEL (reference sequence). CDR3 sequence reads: CASSQDRWDRGLF. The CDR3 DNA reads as TGTGCCAGCAGCCAAGATCGGTGGGACAGGGGGCTTTTC.

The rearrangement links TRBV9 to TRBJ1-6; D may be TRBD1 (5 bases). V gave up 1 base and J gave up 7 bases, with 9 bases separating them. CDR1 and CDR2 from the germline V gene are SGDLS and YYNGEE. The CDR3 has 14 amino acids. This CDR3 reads CASSVQGGNSPLHF. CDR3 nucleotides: TGTGCCAGCAGCGTACAGGGAGGGAATTCACCCCTCCACTTT.

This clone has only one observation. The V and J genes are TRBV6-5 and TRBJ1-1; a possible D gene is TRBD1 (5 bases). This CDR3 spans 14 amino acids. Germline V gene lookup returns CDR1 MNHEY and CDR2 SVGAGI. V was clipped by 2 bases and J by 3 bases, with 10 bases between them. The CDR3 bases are TGTGCCAGCAGTTACCGCAGGGAGGACACTGAAGCTTTCTTT. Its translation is CASSYRREDTEAFF.

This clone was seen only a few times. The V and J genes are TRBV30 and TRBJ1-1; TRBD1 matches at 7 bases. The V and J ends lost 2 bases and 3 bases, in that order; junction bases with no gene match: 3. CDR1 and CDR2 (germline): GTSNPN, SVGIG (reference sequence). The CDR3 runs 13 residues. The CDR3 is CAWSLGTDTEAFF. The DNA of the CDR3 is TGTGCCTGGAGTTTAGGGACAGACACTGAAGCTTTCTTT.

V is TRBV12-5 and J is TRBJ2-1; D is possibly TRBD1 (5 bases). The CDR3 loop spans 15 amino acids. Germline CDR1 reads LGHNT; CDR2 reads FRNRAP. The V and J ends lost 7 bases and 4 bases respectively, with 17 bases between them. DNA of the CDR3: TGTGCTAGTGTTCAGGACCAAGGGGCTTACAATGAGCAGTTCTTC. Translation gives CASVQDQGAYNEQFF. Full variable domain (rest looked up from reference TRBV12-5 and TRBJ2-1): DARVTQTPRHKVTEMGQEVTMRCQPILGHNTVFWYRQTMMQGLELLAYFRNRAPLDDSGMPKDRFSAEMPDATLATLKIQPSEPRDSAVYFCASVQDQGAYNEQFFGPGTRLTVL.

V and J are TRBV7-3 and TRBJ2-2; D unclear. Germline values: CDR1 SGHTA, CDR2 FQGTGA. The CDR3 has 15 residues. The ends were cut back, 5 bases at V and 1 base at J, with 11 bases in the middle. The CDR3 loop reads CASSPSSGNTGELFF. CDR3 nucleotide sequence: TGTGCCAGCAGCCCCAGTTCGGGGAACACCGGGGAGCTGTTTTTT.

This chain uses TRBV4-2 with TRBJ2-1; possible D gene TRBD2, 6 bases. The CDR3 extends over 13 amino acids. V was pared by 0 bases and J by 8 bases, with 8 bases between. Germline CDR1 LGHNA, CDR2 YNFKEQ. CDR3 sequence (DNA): TGTGCCAGCAGCCAAGAGTCTAGCGATGAGCAGTTCTTC. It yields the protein CASSQESSDEQFF.

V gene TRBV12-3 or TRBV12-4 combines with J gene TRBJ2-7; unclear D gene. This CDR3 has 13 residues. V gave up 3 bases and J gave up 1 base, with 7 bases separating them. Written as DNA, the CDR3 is TGTGCCAGCAGTTTTTGGCAGTCCTACGAGCAGTACTTC. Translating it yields CASSFWQSYEQYF.

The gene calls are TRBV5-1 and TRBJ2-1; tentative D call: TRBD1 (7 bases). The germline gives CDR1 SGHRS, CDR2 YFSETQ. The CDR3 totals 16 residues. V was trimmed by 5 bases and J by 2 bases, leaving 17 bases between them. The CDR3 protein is CASSWGQGGTYNEQFF. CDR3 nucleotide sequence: TGCGCCAGCAGTTGGGGTCAGGGGGGAACCTACAATGAGCAGTTCTTC.

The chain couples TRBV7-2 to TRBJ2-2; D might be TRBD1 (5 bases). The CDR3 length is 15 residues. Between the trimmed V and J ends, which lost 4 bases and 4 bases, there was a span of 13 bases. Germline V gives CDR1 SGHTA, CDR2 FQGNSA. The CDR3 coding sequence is TGTGCCAGCAGCTGGGGCGGTACGACCACCGGGGAGCTGTTTTTT. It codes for CASSWGGTTTGELFF.

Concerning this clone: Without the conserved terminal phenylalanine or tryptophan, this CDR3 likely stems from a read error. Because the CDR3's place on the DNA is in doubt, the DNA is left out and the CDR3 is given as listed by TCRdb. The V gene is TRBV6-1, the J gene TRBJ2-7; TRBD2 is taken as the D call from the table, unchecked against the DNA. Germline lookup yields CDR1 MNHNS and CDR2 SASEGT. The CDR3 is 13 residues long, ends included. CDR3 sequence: CASSDEGFYEHYS.

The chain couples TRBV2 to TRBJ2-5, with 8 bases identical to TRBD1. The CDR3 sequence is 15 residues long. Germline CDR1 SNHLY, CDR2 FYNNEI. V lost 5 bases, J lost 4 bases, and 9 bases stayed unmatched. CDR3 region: CASSPRTGSAETQYF. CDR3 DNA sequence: TGTGCCAGCAGTCCTCGGACAGGGTCGGCAGAGACCCAGTACTTC.

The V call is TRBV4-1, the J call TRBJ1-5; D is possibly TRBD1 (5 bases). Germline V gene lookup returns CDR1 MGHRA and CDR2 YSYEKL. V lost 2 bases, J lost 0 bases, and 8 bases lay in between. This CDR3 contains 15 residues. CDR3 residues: CASSQPGYSNQPQHF. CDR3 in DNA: TGCGCCAGCAGCCAACCAGGGTATAGCAATCAGCCCCAGCATTTT.

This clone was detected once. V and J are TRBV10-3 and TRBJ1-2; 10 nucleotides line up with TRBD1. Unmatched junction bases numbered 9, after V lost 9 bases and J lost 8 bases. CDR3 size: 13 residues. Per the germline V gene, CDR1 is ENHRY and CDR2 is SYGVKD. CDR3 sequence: CAIRDRGSGGYTF. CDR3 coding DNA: TGTGCCATAAGGGACAGGGGTTCAGGAGGCTACACCTTC.

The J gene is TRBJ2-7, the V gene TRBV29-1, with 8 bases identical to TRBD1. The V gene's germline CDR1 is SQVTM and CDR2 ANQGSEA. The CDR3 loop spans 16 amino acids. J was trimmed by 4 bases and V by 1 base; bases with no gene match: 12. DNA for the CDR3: TGCAGCGTTGAAGGTCTCTCCGGGACAGGAGATTACGAGCAGTACTTC. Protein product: CSVEGLSGTGDYEQYF.

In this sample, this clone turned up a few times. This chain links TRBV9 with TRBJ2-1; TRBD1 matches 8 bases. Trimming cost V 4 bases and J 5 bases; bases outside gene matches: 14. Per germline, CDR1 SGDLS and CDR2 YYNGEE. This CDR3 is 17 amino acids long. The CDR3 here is CASSHDRAGGTHNEQFF. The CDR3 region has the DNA TGTGCCAGCAGCCATGATAGGGCAGGGGGCACCCACAATGAGCAGTTCTTC.

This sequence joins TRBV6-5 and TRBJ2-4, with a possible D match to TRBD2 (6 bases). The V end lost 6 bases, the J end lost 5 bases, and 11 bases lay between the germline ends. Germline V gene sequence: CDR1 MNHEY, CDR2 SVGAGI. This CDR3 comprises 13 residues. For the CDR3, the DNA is TGTGCCAGCAGCCAGGGACTCCAAAACATTCAGTACTTC. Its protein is CASSQGLQNIQYF.

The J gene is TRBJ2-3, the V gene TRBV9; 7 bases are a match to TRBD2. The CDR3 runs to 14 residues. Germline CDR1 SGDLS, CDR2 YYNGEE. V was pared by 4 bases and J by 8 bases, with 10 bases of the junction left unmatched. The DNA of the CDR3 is TGTGCCAGCAGCCCGCTAGCGGCCCCGGGTACGCAGTATTTT. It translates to CASSPLAAPGTQYF.

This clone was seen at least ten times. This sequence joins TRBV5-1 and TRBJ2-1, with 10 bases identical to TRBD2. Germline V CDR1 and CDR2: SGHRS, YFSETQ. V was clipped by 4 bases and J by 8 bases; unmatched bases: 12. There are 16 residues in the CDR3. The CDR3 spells CASSKALASGGDEQFF. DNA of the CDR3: TGCGCCAGCAGCAAGGCTCTGGCTAGCGGGGGTGATGAGCAGTTCTTC.

CDR3 region: CASSPDRGEKLFF. Written as DNA, the CDR3 is TGTGCCAGCAGTCCCGACAGGGGTGAAAAACTGTTTTTT. The chain employs TRBV12-3 or TRBV12-4 and TRBJ1-4; 8 bases agree with TRBD1. CDR3 length: 13 residues. Trimming removed 5 bases from V and 7 bases from J; junction bases left unmatched: 3.

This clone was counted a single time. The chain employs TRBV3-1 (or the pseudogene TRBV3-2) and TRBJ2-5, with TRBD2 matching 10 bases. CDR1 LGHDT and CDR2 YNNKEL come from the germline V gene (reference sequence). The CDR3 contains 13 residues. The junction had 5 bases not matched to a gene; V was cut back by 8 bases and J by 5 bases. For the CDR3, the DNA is TGTGCCAGCGCAACTAGCGGGGCTGAGACCCAGTACTTC. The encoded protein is CASATSGAETQYF.

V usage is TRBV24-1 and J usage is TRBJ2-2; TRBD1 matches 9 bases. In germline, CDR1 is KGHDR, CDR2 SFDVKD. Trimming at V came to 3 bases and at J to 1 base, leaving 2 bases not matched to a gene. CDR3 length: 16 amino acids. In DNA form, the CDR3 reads TGTGCCACCAGTGATGCGGGACAGGGGAACACCGGGGAGCTGTTTTTT. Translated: CATSDAGQGNTGELFF.

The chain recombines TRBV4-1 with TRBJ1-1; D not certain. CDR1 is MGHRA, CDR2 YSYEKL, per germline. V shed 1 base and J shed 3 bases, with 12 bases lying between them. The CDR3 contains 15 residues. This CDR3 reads CASSQGAGYYTEAFF. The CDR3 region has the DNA TGCGCCAGCAGCCAAGGTGCGGGGTATTACACTGAAGCTTTCTTT.

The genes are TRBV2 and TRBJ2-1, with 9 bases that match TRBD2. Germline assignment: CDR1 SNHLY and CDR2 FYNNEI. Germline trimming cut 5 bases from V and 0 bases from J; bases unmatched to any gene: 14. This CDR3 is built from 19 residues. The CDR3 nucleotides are TGTGCCAGCAGTCTCCCCAGCGGGGGGTCCCTGAGCTCCTACAATGAGCAGTTCTTC. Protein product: CASSLPSGGSLSSYNEQFF.

The CDR3 is CASYSSGHTDTQYF. CDR3 nucleotides: TGCGCCAGCTACTCTAGCGGACACACAGATACGCAGTATTTT. The chain links TRBV5-1 to TRBJ2-3; 7 bases fit TRBD2. CDR3 length: 14 amino acids. CDR1 is SGHRS and CDR2 is YFSETQ in the germline V gene. The trim removed 7 bases at V and 2 bases at J, leaving 7 bases unmatched.